This T cell receptor beta chain is drawn from a study of T-cell reconstitution after alpha-beta-depleted transplantation in children (dated by TCRdb to about 2016). Background for the entire study: Using TCR repertoire profiling, the study followed T-cell immune reconstitution in a quantitative way in children after TCRalphabeta/CD19-depleted allogeneic hematopoietic cell transplantation. What the work shows at the level of the full study, not this receptor alone: About two months after transplant, the apparently early recovery of alphabetaT-cell counts reportedly depended on just several hundred clones that had expanded rapidly and came from non-depleted graft cells. In some patients, the high TCRbeta diversity seen at day 60 was put down to recipient T cells and intrathymic progenitors that had survived conditioning. Over subsequent months, a decline in hyperexpanded clone frequencies was noted, and after one year, T-cell counts and TCRbeta diversity were mostly ascribed to newly produced T cells.

The CDR3 runs 14 amino acids, cysteine and phenylalanine included. The entry retains the CDR3 DNA only, 42 bases that are in frame from base 1. Trimming removed 0 bases from V and 3 bases from J, leaving 9 bases between the germline ends. CDR1 and CDR2 are drawn from the germline V gene: SGHRS, YFSETQ. The sample's treatment or condition label is to be understood as: allogeneic hematopoietic cell transplantation with graft depleted of TCRalphabeta T cells and CD19 B cells. The children who served as transplant recipients had been given grafts of TCRalphabeta/CD19-depleted allogeneic hematopoietic cells. This clonotype was detected ten times or more. The antigen this receptor binds is unknown. Base qualities are not provided; no much larger clone lies one nucleotide away. Receptors were amplified or captured by PCR. TCRdb lists the instrument as Illumina HiSeq 2500. TCR library preparation used molecular barcoding, with unique molecular identifiers applied to normalize quantification of the TCRbeta repertoire. TCRdb ran its own pipeline on the public reads, namely fastp trimming at Q25 and MiXCR clone calling, and kept in-frame beta chains. Duplicate CDR3 protein sequences are folded into a single record with the most common DNA and genes. The sample table contains roughly 100,000 distinct CDR3 sequences; only one count was recorded for approximately 8% of them. Less than 20% of the sample is taken by the ten largest.

The starting material was PBMCs, obtained before TCRalphabeta/CD19-depleted stem cell transplant. This sequence uses TRBV5-1 and TRBJ2-5; the D gene cannot be named for sure. The TCR was taken from a boy between 2 and 10 years old with acute lymphoblastic leukemia, due to receive a stem cell transplant. CDR3 sequence: CASSLAEGEETQYF. The sequenced DNA: TGCGCCAGCAGCTTGGCCGAAGGAGAAGAGACCCAGTACTTC.